The 18 T cell receptor beta chains presented below share a single source sample, sequenced in a study of blood T cell repertoires in COVID-19. Assay used: immunoSEQ multiplex PCR; TCRdb lists only in-frame clones, some missing. The table lists 150,000 or so clones, 88% of them singletons, with under 3% in the top ten. The sequenced sample was peripheral blood. These receptors were obtained from a human donor in a cohort sampled during active COVID-19.

This clone was detected a few times. The chain has TRBV11-3 and TRBJ2-5; D remains unclear. With 5 bases removed from V and 3 bases from J, the gap between germline ends came to 13 bases. Germline-derived CDR1 and CDR2 are SGHNT and YENEEA. CDR3 length: 14 residues. The CDR3 nucleotides read TGTGCCAGCAGCGCCGGAAGCCTAGAAGAGACCCAGTACTTC. Translated, it gives CASSAGSLEETQYF.

This clone was observed once. This chain links TRBV4-1 with TRBJ1-6, with a possible D match to TRBD1 (6 bases). Trimming removed 0 bases from V and 5 bases from J, with 11 bases in between. Germline V gives CDR1 MGHRA, CDR2 YSYEKL. The CDR3 runs to 16 residues. The chain's CDR3 is CASSQDGDTNNSPLHF. The CDR3 DNA sequence: TGCGCCAGCAGCCAAGATGGGGACACTAATAATTCACCCCTCCACTTT.

This clone was seen a few times. The chain links TRBV28 to TRBJ1-5; 9 bases agree with TRBD1. Germline V gives CDR1 MDHEN, CDR2 SYDVKM. The length of the CDR3 is 17 residues. With 4 bases clipped from V and 1 base from J, the junction kept 8 bases outside the gene matches. The CDR3 region is CASSSGQGVRSNQPQHF. Here the CDR3 DNA reads TGTGCCAGCAGTTCGGGACAGGGCGTACGAAGCAATCAGCCCCAGCATTTT.

There are a few counts of this clone. V and J are TRBV4-2 and TRBJ2-7, with TRBD2 matching over 13 bases. CDR1 and CDR2 from the germline V gene are LGHNA and YNFKEQ. The CDR3 is 15 residues long. J lost 4 bases, V lost 1 base, and 1 base had no gene match. The CDR3 is CASSQGLAGGYEQYF. CDR3 in DNA: TGTGCCAGCAGCCAAGGACTAGCGGGGGGATACGAGCAGTACTTC.

This chain links TRBV19 with TRBJ2-3; D call uncertain. V shed 7 bases and J shed 4 bases, with 6 bases lying between them. Germline loops: CDR1 LNHDA, CDR2 SQIVND (reference sequence). The length of the CDR3 is 11 residues. The CDR3 DNA reads TGTGCCAGTACCCAGTCAGATACGCAGTATTTT. It yields the protein CASTQSDTQYF.

This clone has more than one count but fewer than ten. The rearrangement joins TRBV24-1 to TRBJ2-1, with a weak D call TRBD1 (5 bases). V was clipped by 1 base and J by 6 bases, with 12 bases between them. There are 15 residues in the CDR3. CDR1 and CDR2 (germline): KGHDR, SFDVKD. The CDR3 loop reads CATSDFRASINEQFF. The CDR3 region has the DNA TGTGCCACCAGTGATTTCAGGGCAAGTATCAATGAGCAGTTCTTC.

This chain connects TRBV7-8 to TRBJ2-3; 10 nucleotides line up with TRBD2. The germline gives CDR1 SGHVS, CDR2 FQNEAQ. CDR3 length: 17 residues. V trimming: 1 base; J trimming: 0 bases; junction bases outside the gene matches: 4. The CDR3 nucleotides are TGTGCCAGCAGCTTAGACGGGACTAGCGTTAGCACAGATACGCAGTATTTT. This translates into CASSLDGTSVSTDTQYF.

This chain joins TRBV7-2 and TRBJ1-5; possibly TRBD1 for D (6 bases). Germline V lookup: CDR1 SGHTA, CDR2 FQGNSA. The V and J ends lost 1 base and 5 bases respectively, with 9 bases between them. This CDR3 comprises 14 residues. CDR3 loop: CASSLVSGDQPQHF. The CDR3 nucleotides read TGTGCCAGCAGCTTAGTCTCAGGGGATCAGCCCCAGCATTTT.

The V gene is TRBV6-1, the J gene TRBJ1-3, with D possibly being TRBD1 (5 bases). Per the germline V gene, CDR1 is MNHNS and CDR2 is SASEGT. The CDR3 length is 15 residues. V lost 0 bases and J 3 bases, leaving 9 bases between the germline ends. The DNA of the CDR3 is TGTGCCAGCAGTGAAGCTAGGGGAGGTGGAAACACCATATATTTT. Protein sequence: CASSEARGGGNTIYF.

The CDR3 loop reads CASSFGTTNTQYF. The CDR3 DNA is TGTGCCAGCAGCTTCGGGACTACCAATACGCAGTATTTT. This sequence joins TRBV7-9 and TRBJ2-3; 7 bases are shared with TRBD2. CDR1 is SEHNR and CDR2 is FQNEAQ in the germline V gene (reference sequence). This CDR3 is built from 13 residues. J lost 7 bases, V lost 3 bases, and 4 bases had no gene match. Combining the CDR3 with reference TRBV7-9 and TRBJ2-3 gives the whole variable domain DTGVSQNPRHKITKRGQNVTFRCDPISEHNRLYWYRQTLGQGPEFLTYFQNEAQLEKSRLLSDRFSAERPKGSFSTLEIQRTEQGDSAMYLCASSFGTTNTQYFGPGTRLTVL.

J is TRBJ2-3 and V is TRBV10-1; 7 positions match TRBD1. Trimming took 3 bases from V and 1 from J; bases not matched to a gene: 4. The CDR3 loop spans 15 amino acids. Germline values: CDR1 WNHNN, CDR2 SYGVQD (reference sequence). In DNA, the CDR3 is TGCGCCAGCAGTGATCGAGGACAGGGCACAGATACGCAGTATTTT. Translation: CASSDRGQGTDTQYF.

J is TRBJ2-7 and V is TRBV18; 8 bases align to TRBD1. V shed 6 bases and J 3 bases; nucleotides not matched to a gene: 4. The CDR3 has 13 residues. The germline V gene has CDR1 KGHSH and CDR2 LQKENI. The CDR3 reads CASSGTGIYEQYF. The DNA for the CDR3 is TGTGCCAGCTCGGGGACAGGTATCTACGAGCAGTACTTC.

This clone was recorded only once. This chain connects TRBV11-1 to TRBJ1-2; D is unclear. This CDR3 has 15 amino acids. Germline CDR1 is SGHAT and CDR2 is FQDESV (reference sequence). Trimming took off 5 bases at V and 4 bases at J, with 17 bases between the two ends. The CDR3 nucleotides read TGTGCCAGCAGCCCCATGAGGGCGCTAGGCTATGGCTACACCTTC. It is translated as CASSPMRALGYGYTF.

The rearrangement joins TRBV4-2 to TRBJ2-3; D ambiguous. In germline, CDR1 is LGHNA, CDR2 YNFKEQ. This CDR3 region has 20 residues. Trimming left V 0 bases short and J 0 bases short, with 22 bases between. The DNA for the CDR3 is TGTGCCAGCAGCCAAGATTACCGTGGCTCCGCAATCTCTAGCACAGATACGCAGTATTTT. Translation gives CASSQDYRGSAISSTDTQYF.

The V gene is TRBV11-2, the J gene TRBJ1-1, with a possible D match to TRBD1 (6 bases). Trimming shortened V by 1 base and J by 5 bases, and 17 bases separated the two germline ends. The CDR3 runs 16 residues. From germline, CDR1 is SGHAT and CDR2 FQNNGV. For the CDR3, the DNA is TGTGCCAGCAGCTTAGGACGGGGGGGCATGCGGACTGAAGCTTTCTTT. Translation: CASSLGRGGMRTEAFF.

The V gene is TRBV28, the J gene TRBJ1-4; D is ambiguous. This CDR3 has 14 amino acids. The V end was cut by 7 bases, the J end by 3 bases, with 12 bases between. Germline CDR1 MDHEN, CDR2 SYDVKM. Here the CDR3 DNA reads TGTGCCAGCACCGCCGTGACTCCTAATGAAAAACTGTTTTTT. It yields the protein CASTAVTPNEKLFF.

The genes are TRBV3-1 (or the pseudogene TRBV3-2) and TRBJ2-7; TRBD1 agrees at 8 bases. The CDR3 totals 15 residues. CDR1 and CDR2 (germline): LGHDT, YNNKEL (reference sequence). V shed 6 bases and J 5 bases; nucleotides not matched to a gene: 12. For the CDR3, the DNA is TGTGCCAGCAGTCGTCTGGACAGGGCGGAGAACGAGCAGTACTTC. Translated: CASSRLDRAENEQYF.

This clone was seen once. V gene TRBV24-1 combines with J gene TRBJ2-2; 10 nucleotides match TRBD1. J was trimmed by 4 bases and V by 8 bases; bases with no gene match: 6. The V gene's germline CDR1 is KGHDR and CDR2 SFDVKD. The CDR3 runs to 15 residues. The CDR3 nucleotides are TGTGCCACCACCCCGGGGACAGGGGCCACCGGGGAGCTGTTTTTT. The encoded protein is CATTPGTGATGELFF.